This T cell receptor beta chain comes out of a study of identical twins. The CDR3 sequence is 15 residues long. V lost 2 bases and J lost 11, with 21 bases in between. TCRdb analysed the 5' RACE reads with MiXCR anew, one entry per CDR3 protein. The table records hundreds of thousands of distinct CDR3 sequences, roughly an eighth of them present only once. These data also featured in a second study, about yellow fever vaccine responses in identical twins.

Specimen: PBMCs. This TCR came from a woman aged 18-29 years in good health. The V call is TRBV12-3 or TRBV12-4, the J call TRBJ1-2; D gene ambiguous. CDR3 amino acids: CASSLSPRGGWGYTF. The CDR3 region has the DNA TGTGCCAGCAGTTTAAGCCCACGGGGAGGTTGGGGATACACCTTC.